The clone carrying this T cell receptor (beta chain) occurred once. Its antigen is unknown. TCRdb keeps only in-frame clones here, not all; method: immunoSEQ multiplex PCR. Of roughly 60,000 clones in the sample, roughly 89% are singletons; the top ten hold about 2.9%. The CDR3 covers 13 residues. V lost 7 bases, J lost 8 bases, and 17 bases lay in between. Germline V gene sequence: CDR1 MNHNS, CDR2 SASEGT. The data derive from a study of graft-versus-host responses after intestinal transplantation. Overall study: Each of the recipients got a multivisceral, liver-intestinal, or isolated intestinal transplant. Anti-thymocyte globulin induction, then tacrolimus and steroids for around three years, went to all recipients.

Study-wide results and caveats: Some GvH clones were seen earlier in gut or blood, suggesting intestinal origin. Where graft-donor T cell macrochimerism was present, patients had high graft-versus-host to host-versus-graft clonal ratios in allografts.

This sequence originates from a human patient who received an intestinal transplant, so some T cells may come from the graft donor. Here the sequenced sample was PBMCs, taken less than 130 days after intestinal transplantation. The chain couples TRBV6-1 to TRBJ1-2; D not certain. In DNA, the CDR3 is TGTGCCAGCATGAGTAGTCTTGGGTGGGGCTACACCTTC. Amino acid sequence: CASMSSLGWGYTF.